The 29 T cell receptor beta chains below all came from one sample that was sequenced in a study of beta chain features in type 1 diabetes. The isolated RNA, all of it, was reverse transcribed, so expressed TCRB transcripts were what got sequenced. Repertoires were generated with immunoSEQ multiplex PCR, while TCRdb's copy carries only in-frame clones and drops some. Of 250,000 to 300,000 clones in the sample, about 8.5% are singletons; the top ten hold more than 0.9%. Sequenced sample: central memory CD4+ T cells from blood. Receptors originate from a woman aged 18 to 35 in good health.

Only a few counts were recorded for this clone. J is TRBJ2-2 and V is TRBV2, with D maybe TRBD1 (6 bases). This CDR3 has 16 amino acids. V was shortened by 6 bases and J by 4 bases, with 18 bases between the two germline ends. Germline assignment: CDR1 SNHLY and CDR2 FYNNEI. As DNA, the CDR3 is TGTGCCAGCAGCATGACAGGCCCCGGTGGCACCGGGGAGCTGTTTTTT. Its translation is CASSMTGPGGTGELFF.

CDR3 bases: TGCGCCAGCAGCACCGGACAGGACTCCTATGGCTACACCTTC. It is translated as CASSTGQDSYGYTF. The V and J genes are TRBV5-1 and TRBJ1-2, with 7 bases identical to TRBD1. V lost 4 bases, J lost 4 bases, and 7 bases stayed unmatched. The germline V gene has CDR1 SGHRS and CDR2 YFSETQ. The CDR3 is 14 amino acids.

The chain links TRBV4-3 to TRBJ1-1, with TRBD1 identical over 7 bases. V shed 3 bases and J 7 bases; nucleotides not matched to a gene: 8. Germline CDR1 is LGHNA and CDR2 is YSLEER. CDR3 length: 14 amino acids. CDR3 nucleotides: TGCGCCAGCAGCCACCCCAGACAGGGCAGTGAAGCTTTCTTT. Translating it yields CASSHPRQGSEAFF.

The chain links TRBV7-8 to TRBJ2-3; TRBD2 might be the D (5 bases). The CDR3 length is 14 residues. The V end was cut by 5 bases, the J end by 6 bases, with 15 bases between. Germline loops: CDR1 SGHVS, CDR2 FQNEAQ. The CDR3, as DNA: TGTGCCAGCAGCCGAGGGTCGGTGGATGATACGCAGTATTTT. Its translation: CASSRGSVDDTQYF.

The chain employs TRBV27 and TRBJ2-7; 9 nucleotides agree with TRBD1. The CDR3 is 15 amino acids. With 3 bases clipped from V and 5 bases from J, the junction kept 8 bases outside the gene matches. Germline loops: CDR1 MNHEY, CDR2 SMNVEV (reference sequence). For the CDR3, the DNA is TGTGCCAGCAGTTTTCGAGGGACAGGGAACCACGAGCAGTACTTC. It translates to CASSFRGTGNHEQYF.

This clone turned up a few times. This sequence joins TRBV18 and TRBJ2-3; D might be TRBD1 (6 bases). The CDR3 extends over 14 amino acids. The germline CDR1 and CDR2 sequences are KGHSH and LQKENI. V was clipped by 3 bases and J by 3 bases, with 10 bases between them. The DNA of the CDR3 is TGTGCCAGCTCACCTAGGGGGAGTACAGATACGCAGTATTTT. Protein product: CASSPRGSTDTQYF.

The CDR3 loop reads CASSRGQGNEQYF. The DNA of the CDR3 is TGTGCCAGTAGTCGGGGACAGGGGAACGAGCAGTACTTC. The chain recombines TRBV19 with TRBJ2-7; 10 bases are shared with TRBD1. The length of the CDR3 is 13 residues. With 5 bases clipped from V and 5 bases from J, the junction kept 3 bases outside the gene matches. The germline V gene has CDR1 LNHDA and CDR2 SQIVND (reference sequence).

Many counts were recorded for this clone. CDR3 DNA: TGTGCCAGCAGTGAATTACCGGGACAGGGAGTTGTC. Protein sequence: CASSELPGQGVV. J is TRBJ2-7 and V is TRBV2; 9 bases are shared with TRBD1. This CDR3 has 12 amino acids. Per germline, CDR1 SNHLY and CDR2 FYNNEI.

This clone turned up a few times. The chain links TRBV4-2 to TRBJ2-5; D is unclear. The germline CDR1 and CDR2 sequences are LGHNA and YNFKEQ. V was cut by 0 bases and J by 5 bases, with 13 bases left in between. The CDR3 has 15 residues. The CDR3 nucleotides are TGTGCCAGCAGCCAAGATCCCCATAGGCGGGAGACCCAGTACTTC. Its translation: CASSQDPHRRETQYF.

The V call is TRBV6-5, the J call TRBJ2-3; D remains unclear. CDR1 is MNHEY, CDR2 SVGAGI, per germline. V was clipped by 6 bases and J by 3 bases, with 10 bases between them. The CDR3 has 13 residues. CDR3 DNA: TGTGCCAGCAGGAGAGACGAGACAGATACGCAGTATTTT. It yields the protein CASRRDETDTQYF.

This clone has at least ten counts. V usage is TRBV7-2 and J usage is TRBJ2-7, with TRBD2 matching 14 bases. Trimming removed 2 bases from V and 4 bases from J; junction bases left unmatched: 13. The germline gives CDR1 SGHTA, CDR2 FQGNSA. The CDR3 covers 19 residues. In DNA form, the CDR3 reads TGTGCCAGCAGCTTACTCCCTCCAATGACTAGCGGGAGGGCTTACGAGCAGTACTTC. Its protein product is CASSLLPPMTSGRAYEQYF.

This clone has more than one count but fewer than ten. The rearrangement joins TRBV6-5 to TRBJ2-7, with TRBD2 matching over 11 bases. The CDR3 contains 13 residues. The germline V gene has CDR1 MNHEY and CDR2 SVGAGI. V was clipped by 3 bases and J by 6 bases; unmatched bases: 1. The CDR3 bases are TGTGCCAGCAGTTATGGGACTAGCGGCGAGCAGTACTTC. Translation gives CASSYGTSGEQYF.

V usage is TRBV25-1 and J usage is TRBJ2-7, with 8 bases fitting TRBD1. CDR3 size: 15 residues. Unmatched junction bases numbered 4, after V lost 3 bases and J lost 0 bases. Germline CDR1 MGHDK, CDR2 SYGVNS. Here the CDR3 reads CASSDGQGGSYEQYF. The CDR3 DNA sequence: TGTGCCAGCAGTGATGGACAGGGAGGCTCCTACGAGCAGTACTTC.

This clone was counted between two and nine times. The rearrangement uses TRBV4-3 and TRBJ1-4, with D unclear. Trimming removed 1 base at V and 8 bases at J, with 8 bases between. Germline CDR1 LGHNA, CDR2 YSLEER. CDR3 length: 13 residues. The chain's CDR3 is CASSQASREKLFF. CDR3 in DNA: TGCGCCAGCAGCCAAGCTTCAAGGGAAAAACTGTTTTTT.

The J gene is TRBJ2-2, the V gene TRBV5-4; TRBD1 aligns across 8 bases. The V gene end was trimmed by 3 bases and the J gene end by 5 bases; junction bases not matched to a gene: 6. The V gene's germline CDR1 is SGHNT and CDR2 YYREEE (reference sequence). CDR3 length equals 15 residues. The chain's CDR3 is CASSSGTGETGELFF. CDR3 coding DNA: TGTGCCAGCAGCTCCGGGACAGGAGAGACCGGGGAGCTGTTTTTT.

This clone has only a few counts. V usage is TRBV6-5 and J usage is TRBJ2-3, with 8 positions matching TRBD1. Germline V gene data show CDR1 as MNHEY and CDR2 as SVGAGI. The CDR3 runs to 14 residues. V gave up 5 bases and J gave up 9 bases; unmatched junction bases: 10. The CDR3 nucleotides read TGTGCCAGCAGTATGGCCCTCAGGGGGCTGACGCAGTATTTT. Its protein product is CASSMALRGLTQYF.

The rearrangement joins TRBV7-2 to TRBJ2-7, with 10 bases lining up with TRBD2. The germline CDR1 and CDR2 sequences are SGHTA and FQGNSA. This CDR3 is 16 amino acids long. Trimming took 4 bases from V and 4 from J; bases not matched to a gene: 10. CDR3 coding DNA: TGTGCCAGCAGCTCCCGTTCTAGCGGGAGAGGTTACGAGCAGTACTTC. This encodes CASSSRSSGRGYEQYF.

This sequence joins TRBV9 and TRBJ2-2, with 8 bases lining up with TRBD1. V dropped 4 bases and J dropped 8; count of bases not matched to a gene: 22. Germline values: CDR1 SGDLS, CDR2 YYNGEE. This CDR3 region has 19 residues. The CDR3 sequence is CASSPRGDDRGRYGGELFF. In DNA form, the CDR3 reads TGTGCCAGCAGCCCCCGAGGGGACGACAGGGGACGGTACGGTGGGGAGCTGTTTTTT.

This chain joins TRBV28 and TRBJ1-1; no definite D call. The germline V and J ends were trimmed by 10 bases and 1 base, with 10 bases remaining between them. Germline V lookup: CDR1 MDHEN, CDR2 SYDVKM. This CDR3 has 12 residues. CDR3 sequence reads: CATRVQNTEAFF. The CDR3 DNA follows: TGTGCCACACGGGTACAGAACACTGAAGCTTTCTTT.

The chain carries TRBV2 and TRBJ2-5; D is undetermined. Trimming shortened V by 2 bases and J by 5 bases, and 6 bases separated the two germline ends. Germline-derived CDR1 and CDR2 are SNHLY and FYNNEI. This CDR3 spans 12 amino acids. This CDR3 is CASSERRETQYF. CDR3 in DNA: TGTGCCAGCAGTGAAAGGCGGGAGACCCAGTACTTC.

The chain uses TRBV29-1 and TRBJ2-5, with no clear D. V shed 6 bases and J shed 2 bases, with 16 bases lying between them. This CDR3 is built from 14 residues. Germline V gene lookup returns CDR1 SQVTM and CDR2 ANQGSEA. CDR3 loop: CSVAPFGIQETQYF. The CDR3 DNA follows: TGCAGCGTAGCCCCCTTTGGAATACAAGAGACCCAGTACTTC.

The chain is built from TRBV7-2 and TRBJ2-7; no firm D call. The CDR3 consists of 11 residues. CDR1 is SGHTA, CDR2 FQGNSA, per germline. Between the trimmed V and J ends, which lost 5 bases and 3 bases, there was a span of 5 bases. The CDR3, as DNA: TGTGCCAGCAGCCTTTACTACGAGCAGTACTTC. Its translation is CASSLYYEQYF.

The rearrangement uses TRBV9 and TRBJ2-3; a weak D match, TRBD1 (5 bases). V was pared by 3 bases and J by 1 base, with 12 bases between. Germline CDR1 SGDLS, CDR2 YYNGEE. This CDR3 has 15 residues. The CDR3, as DNA: TGTGCCAGCAGCGGAGGACACCACCGCACAGATACGCAGTATTTT. Translating gives CASSGGHHRTDTQYF.

This clone was detected a few times. This chain joins TRBV23-1 and TRBJ2-3; 14 nucleotides align to TRBD2. TRBV23-1 is an ORF for which the function is uncertain. The CDR3 runs to 19 residues. J gave up 6 bases and V 6 bases, and 17 bases lay outside the gene matches. CDR3 in amino acids: CASRPPGTSGGPPRDTQYF. The CDR3 region has the DNA TGCGCCAGCAGGCCGCCCGGGACTAGCGGGGGCCCCCCCAGGGATACGCAGTATTTT.

This clone was counted only a few times. The J gene is TRBJ2-7, the V gene TRBV7-2; perhaps TRBD2 as D (6 bases). Deletions cut 1 base from V and 1 base from J, with 14 bases between. The V gene's germline CDR1 is SGHTA and CDR2 FQGNSA. The CDR3 is 16 residues long. The CDR3, as DNA: TGTGCCAGCAGCTTAGACCCTGGTGGGGGGTCCTACGAGCAGTACGTC. It is translated as CASSLDPGGGSYEQYV.

There are a few counts of this clone. The chain employs TRBV7-2 and TRBJ2-5; D call uncertain. The CDR3 loop spans 13 amino acids. Germline V gene lookup returns CDR1 SGHTA and CDR2 FQGNSA. The germline V and J ends were trimmed by 6 bases and 4 bases, with 12 bases remaining between them. CDR3 in amino acids: CASSPDLGETQYF. CDR3 bases: TGTGCCAGCAGTCCGGACCTCGGAGAGACCCAGTACTTC. The full variable domain, with the rest looked up from reference TRBV7-2 and TRBJ2-5, is GAGVSQSPSNKVTEKGKDVELRCDPISGHTALYWYRQSLGQGLEFLIYFQGNSAPDKSGLPSDRFSAERTGGSVSTLTIQRTQQEDSAVYLCASSPDLGETQYFGPGTRLLVL.

V gene TRBV29-1 combines with J gene TRBJ1-1, with D possibly TRBD1 on 6 matching bases. Germline CDR1 and CDR2: SQVTM and ANQGSEA. CDR3 length: 13 residues. With 1 base removed from V and 4 bases from J, the gap between germline ends came to 10 bases. The CDR3 DNA reads TGCAGCGTTGAAGGTGGGGGCGGCACTGAAGCTTTCTTT. Amino acid sequence: CSVEGGGGTEAFF.

The genes are TRBV28 and TRBJ2-5; unclear D gene. The CDR3 runs to 13 residues. Trimming pared 1 base from V and 8 bases from J, leaving 11 bases between. Germline V gene data show CDR1 as MDHEN and CDR2 as SYDVKM. The CDR3: CASSLSPGSTQYF. CDR3 nucleotide sequence: TGTGCCAGCAGTTTATCCCCTGGTAGTACCCAGTACTTC.

This clone has ten or more counts. This chain uses TRBV29-1 with TRBJ2-2; 7 bases match TRBD1. The CDR3 is 14 amino acids. Trimming took 7 bases from V and 2 from J; bases not matched to a gene: 7. CDR1 and CDR2 (germline): SQVTM, ANQGSEA. Here the CDR3 DNA reads TGCAGCGCTACGGGACAGCCTAACACCGGGGAGCTGTTTTTT. Its translation: CSATGQPNTGELFF.